The 14 T cell receptor beta chains listed next were all sequenced from one sample in a study of neurological immune-mediated disorders. TCRdb reprocessed the 5' RACE reads via MiXCR and lists one record per CDR3 protein. Of about 40,000 distinct CDR3 sequences listed, roughly 2.5% are singletons. The sample consisted of PBMCs. The receptors derive from a man aged 45-60 years with multiple sclerosis.

This clonotype was seen ten or more times. The CDR3 reads CASDTGGARTDTQYF. As DNA, the CDR3 is TGTGCCAGCGATACAGGGGGCGCACGCACAGATACGCAGTATTTT. This rearrangement joins TRBV12-3 or TRBV12-4 to TRBJ2-3; 9 positions agree with TRBD1. The length of the CDR3 is 15 residues. The V and J ends lost 8 bases and 1 base, in that order; junction bases with no gene match: 7.

This clonotype has a count of ten or more. The J gene is TRBJ2-7, the V gene TRBV7-2; D may match TRBD1 or TRBD2 (5 bases each). Trimming pared 5 bases from V and 4 bases from J, leaving 21 bases between. This CDR3 comprises 16 residues. The germline gives CDR1 SGHTA, CDR2 FQGNSA. CDR3 DNA sequence: TGTGCCAGCAGCCCTATGGGGCGCACCACGGGATACGAGCAGTACTTC. Its translation is CASSPMGRTTGYEQYF.

This clonotype was recorded many times. V is TRBV20-1 and J is TRBJ2-3, with a weak D call TRBD2 (5 bases). The CDR3 contains 15 residues. Trimming took off 6 bases at V and 1 base at J, with 17 bases between the two ends. Looked up from germline, CDR1 is DFQATT and CDR2 is SNEGSKA (reference sequence). CDR3 region: CSAAEPARGTDTQYF. CDR3 sequence (DNA): TGCAGTGCCGCGGAACCAGCGAGGGGCACAGATACGCAGTATTTT.

This clonotype was detected many times. This chain connects TRBV7-2 to TRBJ2-7, with D perhaps matching TRBD2 (7 bases). Trimming left V 5 bases short and J 2 bases short, with 19 bases between. The CDR3 is made up of 16 amino acids. CDR1 and CDR2 from the germline V gene are SGHTA and FQGNSA. In DNA, the CDR3 is TGTGCCAGCAGCCGTGGGGCGGGGGCAGACCCCTACGAGCAGTACTTC. Translation: CASSRGAGADPYEQYF.

This clonotype was counted between two and nine times. V usage is TRBV6-5 and J usage is TRBJ2-3; TRBD2 matches at 15 bases. CDR1 and CDR2 (germline): MNHEY, SVGAGI. This CDR3 is built from 18 residues. The J segment lost 4 bases and the V segment lost 0 bases, leaving 5 bases of the junction unmatched. CDR3 in amino acids: CASSYSRGLAGGPDTQYF. For the CDR3, the DNA is TGTGCCAGCAGTTACTCGAGAGGACTAGCGGGGGGGCCAGATACGCAGTATTTT.

V and J are TRBV5-1 and TRBJ2-3; no firm D call. CDR3 length: 16 residues. Between the trimmed V and J ends, which lost 0 bases and 7 bases, there was a span of 18 bases. Germline CDR1 SGHRS, CDR2 YFSETQ. This chain's CDR3 is CASSLELSRLYNTQYF. The CDR3 region has the DNA TGCGCCAGCAGCTTGGAGCTGAGTCGCTTATATAATACGCAGTATTTT.

The table lists this clonotype with many counts. CDR3 sequence reads: CASSPGDEHDEQYF. The CDR3 nucleotides are TGCGCCAGCAGCCCAGGGGACGAACACGACGAGCAGTACTTC. The chain recombines TRBV5-1 with TRBJ2-7, with D tentatively TRBD1 (6 bases). Per the germline V gene, CDR1 is SGHRS and CDR2 is YFSETQ. V was clipped by 4 bases and J by 5 bases, with 16 bases between them. This CDR3 is 14 amino acids long.

At least ten counts were recorded for this clonotype. The rearrangement links TRBV20-1 to TRBJ1-5; 7 bases fit TRBD1. This CDR3 region has 13 residues. The germline V gene has CDR1 DFQATT and CDR2 SNEGSKA (reference sequence). V trimming: 6 bases; J trimming: 2 bases; junction bases outside the gene matches: 4. CDR3 in DNA: TGCAGTGCCCGGACAGGCGGCAATCAGCCCCAGCATTTT. It codes for CSARTGGNQPQHF.

This clonotype was observed many times. The DNA for the CDR3 is TGTGCCAGCAGTTTGGGCGGGGGAGCGTACAATGAGCAGTTCTTC. Protein product: CASSLGGGAYNEQFF. This chain connects TRBV28 to TRBJ2-1; 7 nucleotides match TRBD2. The CDR3 totals 15 residues. From germline, CDR1 is MDHEN and CDR2 SYDVKM. V was clipped by 3 bases and J by 4 bases; unmatched bases: 6.

This clonotype came up many times. The chain recombines TRBV5-1 with TRBJ2-2, with D unclear. CDR3 length: 12 amino acids. CDR1 and CDR2 from the germline V gene are SGHRS and YFSETQ. The V end was cut by 3 bases, the J end by 5 bases, with 5 bases between. The CDR3 DNA reads TGCGCCAGCAGCTGGGATACCGGGGAGCTGTTTTTT. It is translated as CASSWDTGELFF.

The sample holds many counts of this clonotype. J is TRBJ2-1 and V is TRBV20-1; 8 bases map to TRBD2. The germline gives CDR1 DFQATT, CDR2 SNEGSKA (reference sequence). V was pared by 1 base and J by 3 bases, with 2 bases of the junction left unmatched. The CDR3 contains 14 residues. CDR3 amino acids: CSARGRGDYNEQFF. In DNA form, the CDR3 reads TGCAGTGCTAGAGGGCGGGGGGACTACAATGAGCAGTTCTTC.

This clonotype was counted many times. The genes are TRBV12-3 or TRBV12-4 and TRBJ2-3; 7 nucleotides align to TRBD2. Trimming removed 4 bases from V and 0 bases from J; junction bases left unmatched: 7. The CDR3 totals 16 residues. As DNA, the CDR3 is TGTGCCAGCAGTTCCCGACTAGCCCGCAGCACAGATACGCAGTATTTT. Amino acid sequence: CASSSRLARSTDTQYF.

Many counts were recorded for this clonotype. This chain connects TRBV5-1 to TRBJ2-3; D is ambiguous. There are 15 residues in the CDR3. The ends were cut back, 5 bases at V and 3 bases at J, with 16 bases in the middle. Germline V gene sequence: CDR1 SGHRS, CDR2 YFSETQ. The DNA of the CDR3 is TGCGCCAGCAGACGGGTCTCTACTCGGACAGATACGCAGTATTTT. Translated, it gives CASRRVSTRTDTQYF.

This clonotype was seen ten or more times. J is TRBJ1-2 and V is TRBV5-1, with 7 bases aligning to TRBD1. Germline V gene sequence: CDR1 SGHRS, CDR2 YFSETQ. With V trimmed by 0 bases and J by 1 base, 3 bases remained unmatched. The CDR3 totals 15 residues. The CDR3 sequence: CASSLVQGVNYGYTF. In DNA form, the CDR3 reads TGCGCCAGCAGCTTGGTCCAGGGGGTTAACTATGGCTACACCTTC.